One T cell receptor (beta chain) is described in this entry. The antigen is not known. Trimming removed 5 bases from V and 0 bases from J; junction bases left unmatched: 12. The CDR3 has 17 residues. Germline V gives CDR1 LNHDA, CDR2 SQIVND (reference sequence). Generated by immunoSEQ multiplex PCR, the TCRdb table keeps only in-frame clones and is missing some. The repertoire holds more than 20,000 clones, around four fifths seen once, with more than 6.5% in the top ten. The data were taken from a study of neoadjuvant nivolumab and ipilimumab in lung cancer. Study observations and caveats: TCR sequencing covered a small number of samples.

This sequence was found in an adult with non-small cell lung cancer. The material sequenced was tumor tissue, taken after neoadjuvant nivolumab, alone or with ipilimumab, at or shortly before surgery. The chain is built from TRBV19 and TRBJ1-1; 7 bases fit TRBD1. The CDR3 protein is CASSPRSRDSLNTEAFF. CDR3 coding DNA: TGTGCCAGTAGTCCCCGGTCCCGGGACAGTTTGAACACTGAAGCTTTCTTT.